Listed here are 25 T cell receptor beta chains from one sample, sequenced in a study of OX40 agonist ivuxolimab in advanced cancers. Clones were sequenced by immunoSEQ multiplex PCR, and TCRdb holds only the in-frame ones, with some missing. The sample yields roughly 77,000 clones, about 84% seen once. Here the sequenced sample was CD4+ or CD8+ T cells sorted from blood, taken in a trial of the OX40 agonist ivuxolimab. The receptors originated from an adult with an advanced solid tumor such as melanoma, head and neck, liver or kidney cancer.

This chain uses TRBV11-2 with TRBJ2-7, with a possible D match to TRBD1 (6 bases). V gave up 5 bases and J gave up 7 bases, with 15 bases separating them. This CDR3 spans 13 amino acids. The germline V gene encodes CDR1 SGHAT and CDR2 FQNNGV. The CDR3, as DNA: TGTGCCAGCAGCCCCGGGCTCCAGGGGGAGCAGTACTTC. Translating gives CASSPGLQGEQYF.

This chain uses TRBV27 with TRBJ1-4; the D gene is possibly TRBD1 (5 bases). The V gene's germline CDR1 is MNHEY and CDR2 SMNVEV (reference sequence). The CDR3 runs 16 residues. V was trimmed by 5 bases and J by 4 bases, leaving 17 bases between them. CDR3 residues: CASSGPGARGNEKLFF. As DNA, the CDR3 is TGTGCCAGCAGTGGCCCCGGAGCAAGGGGTAATGAAAAACTGTTTTTT.

In this sample, this clone turned up a few times. The chain combines TRBV21-1 with TRBJ2-7; the D call TRBD1 from the table was never checked on the DNA. TRBV21-1 is a pseudogene. The CDR3 consists of 16 residues. The CDR3 bases are TGTGCCAGCAGCCCACAGTTGGACAGGGGAGCCAGCGAGCAGTACTTC. Its translation is CASSPQLDRGASEQYF.

The chain carries TRBV6-5 and TRBJ2-7, with D possibly TRBD1 on 5 matching bases. This CDR3 is built from 14 residues. The V end was cut by 5 bases, the J end by 3 bases, with 14 bases between. Looked up from germline, CDR1 is MNHEY and CDR2 is SVGAGI. CDR3 amino acids: CASSPGMRIYEQYF. The CDR3 coding sequence is TGTGCCAGCAGTCCAGGGATGCGTATCTACGAGCAGTACTTC.

The rearrangement uses TRBV5-1 and TRBJ1-2, with D maybe TRBD1 (5 bases). The length of the CDR3 is 13 residues. Germline V gene sequence: CDR1 SGHRS, CDR2 YFSETQ. Deletions cut 7 bases from V and 3 bases from J, with 13 bases between. The chain's CDR3 is CASGEGHDYGYTF. CDR3 coding DNA: TGCGCCAGCGGGGAAGGACACGACTATGGCTACACCTTC.

The chain uses TRBV2 and TRBJ2-7, with D perhaps being TRBD1 or TRBD2 (5 bases each). Germline V lookup: CDR1 SNHLY, CDR2 FYNNEI. This CDR3 comprises 13 residues. The CDR3 protein is CVTEGINSYEQYF. The CDR3 DNA reads TGTGTGACCGAGGGGATAAACTCCTACGAGCAGTACTTC. The full variable domain, rest sourced from reference TRBV2 and TRBJ2-7, is EPEVTQTPSHQVTQMGQEVILRCVPISNHLYFYWYRQILGQKVEFLVSFYNNEISEKSEIFDDQFSVERPDGSNFTLKIRSTKLEDSAMYFCVTEGINSYEQYFGPGTRLTVT.

The chain has TRBV19 and TRBJ1-2; no firm D call. V lost 5 bases, J lost 4 bases, and 17 bases lay in between. CDR3 length: 15 amino acids. CDR1 and CDR2 from the germline V gene are LNHDA and SQIVND (reference sequence). CDR3 in amino acids: CASSPSSDARYGYTF. CDR3 bases: TGTGCCAGTAGTCCCTCATCCGATGCCCGCTATGGCTACACCTTC.

The CDR3: CATSRDVTNEKLFF. As DNA, the CDR3 is TGTGCCACCAGCAGAGATGTGACTAATGAAAAACTGTTTTTT. The rearrangement joins TRBV15 to TRBJ1-4; D is unresolved. The CDR3 covers 14 residues. CDR1 LNHNV and CDR2 YYDKDF come from the germline V gene (reference sequence). V was cut by 0 bases and J by 2 bases, with 4 bases left in between.

The rearrangement links TRBV6-6 to TRBJ2-7; tentatively, D is TRBD1 (6 bases). V lost 0 bases and J 2 bases, leaving 8 bases between the germline ends. This CDR3 spans 14 amino acids. The germline V gene encodes CDR1 MNHNY and CDR2 SVGAGI (reference sequence). CDR3 DNA sequence: TGTGCCAGCAGTTACTCAGGGGGTCCCTACGAGCAGTACTTC. This codes for CASSYSGGPYEQYF.

J is TRBJ2-7 and V is TRBV9, with D maybe TRBD1 (6 bases). V lost 3 bases and J lost 0, with 13 bases in between. Per germline, CDR1 SGDLS and CDR2 YYNGEE. The length of the CDR3 is 15 residues. The DNA for the CDR3 is TGTGCCAGCAGCGCCCACGAACAGGGCTCCTACGAGCAGTACTTC. This sequence encodes CASSAHEQGSYEQYF.

V and J are TRBV5-6 and TRBJ2-1, with 11 positions matching TRBD2. V was clipped by 0 bases and J by 7 bases; unmatched bases: 9. The CDR3 sequence is 17 residues long. CDR1 and CDR2 (germline): SGHDT, YYEEEE. In nucleotides, the CDR3 is TGTGCCAGCAGCTTGGGAATAGCGGGGGGGCTATGGAATGAGCAGTTCTTC. It encodes CASSLGIAGGLWNEQFF. The whole variable domain, filled in from reference TRBV5-6 and TRBJ2-1, reads DAGVTQSPTHLIKTRGQQVTLRCSPKSGHDTVSWYQQALGQGPQFIFQYYEEEERQRGNFPDRFSGHQFPNYSSELNVNALLLGDSALYLCASSLGIAGGLWNEQFFGPGTRLTVL.

The chain uses TRBV2 and TRBJ2-1; a possible D gene is TRBD2 (6 bases). CDR1 and CDR2 (germline): SNHLY, FYNNEI. Trimming stripped 7 bases from V and 5 bases from J, with 18 bases between. The length of the CDR3 is 15 residues. CDR3 bases: TGTGCCAGCACCAAGATGGGGAGGCTCGACAATGAGCAGTTCTTC. It encodes CASTKMGRLDNEQFF.

The sample holds one count of this clone. This rearrangement joins TRBV11-2 to TRBJ1-6; a possible D gene is TRBD1 (6 bases). V was trimmed by 0 bases and J by 0 bases, leaving 6 bases between them. CDR3 length: 16 residues. The germline gives CDR1 SGHAT, CDR2 FQNNGV. The CDR3 reads CASSLEGASYNSPLHF. Written as DNA, the CDR3 is TGTGCCAGCAGCTTAGAGGGGGCCTCCTATAATTCACCCCTCCACTTT.

J is TRBJ2-7 and V is TRBV2; D gene unclear. Germline V gene lookup returns CDR1 SNHLY and CDR2 FYNNEI. The CDR3 is 12 residues long. Trimming took 6 bases from V and 2 from J, leaving 8 bases between them. The CDR3 nucleotides are TGTGCCAGCAGCTCCCAGACCTACGAGCAGTACTTC. This sequence encodes CASSSQTYEQYF.

The CDR3 DNA sequence: TGTGCCAGCAGCGACGATAGGGACAATAGCAATCAGCCCCAGCATTTT. This gives the protein CASSDDRDNSNQPQHF. The V and J genes are TRBV6-6 and TRBJ1-5; possibly TRBD1 for D (6 bases). The CDR3 is 16 residues long. The V gene lost 6 bases and the J gene lost 0 bases, with 15 bases spanning the gap. CDR1 and CDR2 from the germline V gene are MNHNY and SVGAGI (reference sequence).

The chain joins TRBV2 to TRBJ1-5; 7 bases are shared with TRBD1. With V trimmed by 5 bases and J by 5 bases, 18 bases remained unmatched. The CDR3 spans 18 residues. Looked up from germline, CDR1 is SNHLY and CDR2 is FYNNEI. The CDR3 protein is CASSKTTGSWLSDQPQHF. The CDR3 DNA reads TGTGCCAGCAGTAAGACGACAGGGTCCTGGTTGAGCGATCAGCCCCAGCATTTT.

The chain employs TRBV7-3 and TRBJ1-5, with D tentatively TRBD1 (6 bases). Germline-derived CDR1 and CDR2 are SGHTA and FQGTGA. The length of the CDR3 is 15 residues. V was clipped by 1 base and J by 7 bases, with 14 bases between them. CDR3 sequence: CASSLNGQGNQPQHF. In nucleotides, the CDR3 is TGTGCCAGCAGCTTAAACGGGCAGGGGAACCAGCCCCAGCATTTT. Filled out from reference TRBV7-3 and TRBJ1-5, the complete variable domain reads GAGVSQTPSNKVTEKGKYVELRCDPISGHTALYWYRQSLGQGPEFLIYFQGTGAADDSGLPNDRFFAVRPEGSVSTLKIQRTERGDSAVYLCASSLNGQGNQPQHFGDGTRLSIL.

This chain links TRBV6-5 with TRBJ1-3; D is unresolved. This CDR3 contains 12 residues. The V gene lost 6 bases and the J gene lost 0 bases, with 3 bases spanning the gap. Per germline, CDR1 MNHEY and CDR2 SVGAGI. CDR3 DNA: TGTGCCAGCAGGAACTCTGGAAACACCATATATTTT. Protein sequence: CASRNSGNTIYF.

V and J are TRBV6-6 and TRBJ1-2; TRBD1 agrees at 9 bases. CDR3 length equals 15 residues. With V trimmed by 8 bases and J by 4 bases, 11 bases remained unmatched. The V gene's germline CDR1 is MNHNY and CDR2 SVGAGI (reference sequence). CDR3 sequence (DNA): TGTGCCAGCCTCCCGGGACAGGGCCTAACCTATGGCTACACCTTC. Its protein product is CASLPGQGLTYGYTF.

This clone has only one observation. The V and J genes are TRBV10-1 and TRBJ1-4; 11 positions agree with TRBD1. From germline, CDR1 is WNHNN and CDR2 SYGVQD (reference sequence). J was trimmed by 0 bases and V by 2 bases; bases with no gene match: 11. The CDR3 length is 20 residues. The CDR3 DNA reads as TGCGCCAGCAGTGAGAATGGGGGACAGGGGGGCAAATCAACTAATGAAAAACTGTTTTTT. Translated, it gives CASSENGGQGGKSTNEKLFF.

The rearrangement uses TRBV7-2 and TRBJ2-3; D unclear. V lost 5 bases, J lost 5 bases, and 8 bases lay in between. The CDR3 loop spans 12 amino acids. CDR1 is SGHTA and CDR2 is FQGNSA in the germline V gene. Written as DNA, the CDR3 is TGTGCCAGCAGCCCCCAAGGAGATACGCAGTATTTT. It specifies CASSPQGDTQYF.

This sequence joins TRBV28 and TRBJ1-2; 9 bases align to TRBD1. This CDR3 has 14 residues. Germline V gene lookup returns CDR1 MDHEN and CDR2 SYDVKM. Unmatched junction bases numbered 7, after V lost 6 bases and J lost 5 bases. CDR3 sequence (DNA): TGTGCCAGCAGGGGGGACAGGGTAGAATATGGCTACACCTTC. Translation: CASRGDRVEYGYTF.

J is TRBJ2-5 and V is TRBV7-8; D remains ambiguous. The CDR3 is made up of 15 amino acids. Trimming took off 1 base at V and 5 bases at J, with 14 bases between the two ends. The germline V gene encodes CDR1 SGHVS and CDR2 FQNEAQ. The chain's CDR3 is CASSLVSLYAETQYF. In DNA, the CDR3 is TGTGCCAGCAGCTTAGTTTCGCTCTATGCGGAGACCCAGTACTTC.

This clone appeared a single time. The rearrangement links TRBV7-2 to TRBJ2-7; 11 nucleotides align to TRBD2. This CDR3 has 14 residues. CDR1 SGHTA and CDR2 FQGNSA come from the germline V gene. J was trimmed by 3 bases and V by 3 bases; bases with no gene match: 1. CDR3 loop: CASSFGLAGYEQYF. The DNA for the CDR3 is TGTGCCAGCAGCTTCGGACTAGCGGGCTACGAGCAGTACTTC.

This chain links TRBV6-6 with TRBJ2-7; D not certain. This CDR3 spans 14 amino acids. Trimming removed 3 bases from V and 1 base from J, with 10 bases in between. Germline-derived CDR1 and CDR2 are MNHNY and SVGAGI (reference sequence). The CDR3 region is CASSYFEPSYEQYF. CDR3 bases: TGTGCCAGCAGTTATTTTGAGCCATCCTACGAGCAGTACTTC.